The 30 T cell receptor beta chains given below trace back to one sample, sequenced in a study of T cells in Graves' hyperthyroidism and ophthalmopathy. Amplification of TCR beta CDR3 regions was performed using RNA transcripts as template. When the TCR CDR3 underwent first-round RT-PCR, the HTBI primer set was used. MiXCR, run by TCRdb on the multiplex PCR reads, gives a single entry per CDR3 protein. The repertoire holds under 650,000 distinct CDR3 sequences, with around 15% as singletons. Sequenced input: blood. The receptors come from a woman in her twenties or thirties with Graves' hyperthyroidism.

The chain links TRBV7-9 to TRBJ1-2, with 9 bases lining up with TRBD1. The germline V gene has CDR1 SEHNR and CDR2 FQNEAQ (reference sequence). The CDR3 totals 20 residues. V lost 0 bases, J lost 2 bases, and 16 bases stayed unmatched. CDR3: CASSLASNPGQGDGNYGYTF. The CDR3 region has the DNA TGTGCCAGCAGCTTAGCATCAAATCCGGGACAGGGAGATGGCAACTATGGCTACACCTTC.

Concerning this clonotype itself: A much larger clone lies one base from this, so it may be a read error. The chain employs TRBV12-3 or TRBV12-4 and TRBJ2-3; D uncertain. This CDR3 has 13 amino acids. The CDR3 sequence: CASSFILTDRQYF. The DNA of the CDR3 is TGTGCCAGCAGCTTCATACTTACAGATAGGCAGTATTTT.

This clonotype was seen many times. The V and J genes are TRBV5-6 and TRBJ2-2; D not resolved. Trimming took off 7 bases at V and 1 base at J, with 8 bases between the two ends. Germline-derived CDR1 and CDR2 are SGHDT and YYEEEE. The CDR3 spans 13 residues. The chain's CDR3 is CASLLLNTGELFF. DNA of the CDR3: TGTGCCAGCCTTTTGCTGAACACCGGGGAGCTGTTTTTT.

This chain links TRBV6-1 with TRBJ1-3; D is uncertain. The V gene lost 9 bases and the J gene lost 2 bases, with 5 bases spanning the gap. The length of the CDR3 is 11 residues. Germline V CDR1 and CDR2: MNHNS, SASEGT. The CDR3 DNA follows: TGTGCCAGTGTCACTGGAAACACCATATATTTT. Amino acid sequence: CASVTGNTIYF.

This clonotype was seen many times. This rearrangement joins TRBV7-2 to TRBJ2-7; TRBD2 is a possible D gene (6 bases). The CDR3 loop spans 14 amino acids. Germline V gene data show CDR1 as SGHTA and CDR2 as FQGNSA. Trimming stripped 3 bases from V and 3 bases from J, with 12 bases between. This CDR3 reads CASSLGTANYEQYF. The CDR3 nucleotides are TGTGCCAGCAGCTTGGGGACTGCAAACTACGAGCAGTACTTC. The full variable domain, rest sourced from reference TRBV7-2 and TRBJ2-7, is GAGVSQSPSNKVTEKGKDVELRCDPISGHTALYWYRQSLGQGLEFLIYFQGNSAPDKSGLPSDRFSAERTGGSVSTLTIQRTQQEDSAVYLCASSLGTANYEQYFGPGTRLTVT.

As concerns this clonotype: Its ends do not fully match the called genes, so a read error is possible. The gene calls are TRBV7-3 and TRBJ2-3; TRBD1 might be the D (8 bases). The CDR3 covers 17 residues. Germline V gene lookup returns CDR1 SGHTA and CDR2 FQGTGA. CDR3 DNA sequence: TGTGTCAGCAGCTTAACAGGGGGGGGGGCCAGCACAGATACGCAGTATTTT. The encoded protein is CVSSLTGGGASTDTQYF. The full variable domain, completed using reference TRBV7-3 and TRBJ2-3, is GAGVSQTPSNKVTEKGKYVELRCDPISGHTALYWYRQSLGQGPEFLIYFQGTGAADDSGLPNDRFFAVRPEGSVSTLKIQRTERGDSAVYLCVSSLTGGGASTDTQYFGPGTRLTVL.

J is TRBJ2-1 and V is TRBV13, with TRBD2 matching over 9 bases. The J call is doubtful: the DNA matches TRBJ2-7 better. The CDR3 spans 16 residues. Germline CDR1 is PRHDT and CDR2 is FYEKMQ (reference sequence). CDR3 bases: TGTGCCAGCAGCTCACGGACTAGCGTCACCTACAATGAGCAGTACTTC. Protein sequence: CASSSRTSVTYNEQYF.

At least ten counts were recorded for this clonotype. The chain couples TRBV7-8 to TRBJ1-4; D perhaps matches TRBD1 (5 bases). The germline gives CDR1 SGHVS, CDR2 FQNEAQ. Trimming took off 1 base at V and 10 bases at J, with 10 bases between the two ends. The CDR3 totals 13 residues. The CDR3 spells CASSLDDSGKLFF. DNA for the CDR3: TGTGCCAGCAGCTTAGATGACAGCGGAAAACTGTTTTTT.

This clonotype has only a few counts. The chain employs TRBV11-2 and TRBJ1-3, with 7 bases fitting TRBD1. Trimming took 5 bases from V and 0 from J; bases not matched to a gene: 10. Looked up from germline, CDR1 is SGHAT and CDR2 is FQNNGV. The CDR3 has 17 residues. The chain's CDR3 is CASSQRDSSYSGNTIYF. CDR3 nucleotide sequence: TGTGCCAGCAGCCAGCGGGACAGTAGTTACTCTGGAAACACCATATATTTT.

The chain uses TRBV30 and TRBJ1-2; TRBD1 might be the D (6 bases). The germline CDR1 and CDR2 sequences are GTSNPN and SVGIG (reference sequence). There are 12 residues in the CDR3. V lost 3 bases and J lost 4, with 9 bases in between. The CDR3 DNA sequence: TGTGCCTGGAGAAGGACAGTCTATGGCTACACCTTC. It is translated as CAWRRTVYGYTF. The full variable domain, rest sourced from reference TRBV30 and TRBJ1-2, is SQTIHQWPATLVQPVGSPLSLECTVEGTSNPNLYWYRQAAGRGLQLLFYSVGIGQISSEVPQNLSASRPQDRQFILSSKKLLLSDSGFYLCAWRRTVYGYTFGSGTRLTVV.

In this sample, this clonotype turned up many times. The rearrangement uses TRBV19 and TRBJ1-2, with D possibly TRBD1 on 5 matching bases. CDR1 and CDR2 (germline): LNHDA, SQIVND (reference sequence). This CDR3 has 14 amino acids. V lost 7 bases to trimming and J lost 2 bases, with 14 bases between them. CDR3 in amino acids: CASTEAGWNYGYTF. The CDR3 region has the DNA TGTGCCAGTACCGAGGCAGGGTGGAACTATGGCTACACCTTC.

This clonotype was seen more than once but under ten times. This chain connects TRBV5-5 to TRBJ1-2; 9 bases line up with TRBD1. Germline trimming cut 3 bases from V and 7 bases from J; bases unmatched to any gene: 10. CDR3 length: 15 amino acids. Looked up from germline, CDR1 is SGHKS and CDR2 is YYEKEE (reference sequence). This chain's CDR3 is CASSYSDRGVGGYTF. CDR3 sequence (DNA): TGTGCCAGCAGCTACTCGGACAGGGGAGTTGGTGGCTACACCTTC. Combining the CDR3 with reference TRBV5-5 and TRBJ1-2 gives the whole variable domain DAGVTQSPTHLIKTRGQQVTLRCSPISGHKSVSWYQQVLGQGPQFIFQYYEKEERGRGNFPDRFSARQFPNYSSELNVNALLLGDSALYLCASSYSDRGVGGYTFGSGTRLTVV.

A word on this clonotype: A read error is possible here, since a much larger clone lies one base away. The chain carries TRBV12-5 and TRBJ2-1; 12 nucleotides agree with TRBD2. Losses at the gene ends were 6 bases for V and 12 bases for J; bases not matched to a gene: 12. The CDR3 sequence is 15 residues long. Germline V gives CDR1 LGHNT, CDR2 FRNRAP. DNA of the CDR3: TGTGCTAGTGGCCAGACTAGCGGGAGTTTCTATGGGCAGTTCTTC. Its translation is CASGQTSGSFYGQFF.

This clonotype was observed at least ten times. The V call is TRBV6-1, the J call TRBJ2-1, with 8 bases aligning to TRBD2. Germline loops: CDR1 MNHNS, CDR2 SASEGT. This CDR3 is built from 14 residues. The ends lost 10 bases at V and 9 bases at J; junction bases unmatched: 14. CDR3 nucleotides: TGTGCCACCTGGGTGTTTAGCGGGACGGGTGAGCAGTTCTTC. Translating gives CATWVFSGTGEQFF.

This clonotype was seen many times. Germline and junction disagree at one end, which may indicate a read error. This chain connects TRBV12-3 or TRBV12-4 to TRBJ2-3, with 9 bases identical to TRBD2. The CDR3 is 14 residues long. The DNA of the CDR3 is TGTGCCAGCAGCTTAGCGGGAGTAGCAGATACGCAGTATTTT. Residues: CASSLAGVADTQYF.

The rearrangement links TRBV19 to TRBJ2-7; the D gene is possibly TRBD2 (6 bases). CDR3 length: 15 residues. Trimming shortened V by 4 bases and J by 0 bases, and 13 bases separated the two germline ends. CDR1 and CDR2 from the germline V gene are LNHDA and SQIVND (reference sequence). The CDR3 here is CASSSGSGYSYEQYF. DNA for the CDR3: TGTGCCAGTAGTAGCGGTAGCGGTTACTCCTACGAGCAGTACTTC.

This clonotype was observed many times. The chain links TRBV11-2 to TRBJ2-1; 8 bases are a match to TRBD2. Per germline, CDR1 SGHAT and CDR2 FQNNGV. With 0 bases clipped from V and 4 bases from J, the junction kept 5 bases outside the gene matches. CDR3 length: 16 residues. The CDR3 DNA sequence: TGTGCCAGCAGCTTAGATCGGGAGGGCCGGTACAATGAGCAGTTCTTC. Translating it yields CASSLDREGRYNEQFF.

This clonotype was seen a handful of times. The chain couples TRBV29-1 to TRBJ2-5, with D tentatively TRBD1 or TRBD2 (6 bases each). The V end was cut by 3 bases, the J end by 4 bases, with 15 bases between. Germline CDR1 is SQVTM and CDR2 is ANQGSEA. The CDR3 spans 14 residues. CDR3 bases: TGCAGCGTTGATATGGGGGGCCGGAGAGAGACCCAGTACTTC. Its translation: CSVDMGGRRETQYF.

Many counts were recorded for this clonotype. J is TRBJ2-7 and V is TRBV10-3, with a weak D call TRBD2 (6 bases). CDR3 length equals 13 residues. V dropped 11 bases and J dropped 5 bases, with 19 bases sitting between them. Germline loops: CDR1 ENHRY, CDR2 SYGVKD. CDR3 sequence (DNA): TGTGCCGTAAGGGAGGCAGGGAACCACGAGCAGTACTTC. Amino acids: CAVREAGNHEQYF.

This clonotype showed up many times. The chain employs TRBV30 and TRBJ2-1, with 7 bases fitting TRBD2. The V gene's germline CDR1 is GTSNPN and CDR2 SVGIG (reference sequence). V lost 4 bases and J lost 9; bases outside the gene matches: 12. The CDR3 spans 14 residues. CDR3 sequence reads: CAWTTGGLFGEQFF. The CDR3 nucleotides are TGTGCCTGGACAACGGGAGGACTTTTCGGTGAGCAGTTCTTC.

This clonotype was counted ten times or more. The chain has TRBV5-1 and TRBJ2-1, with 11 bases matching TRBD2. In germline, CDR1 is SGHRS, CDR2 YFSETQ. The CDR3 totals 15 residues. After removal of 0 bases from V and 8 bases from J, the junction contained 4 bases not matched to a gene. The CDR3 DNA follows: TGCGCCAGCAGCTTGGCCCTAGCGGGAGGTTATGAGCAGTTCTTC. Translating it yields CASSLALAGGYEQFF.

This clonotype has ten or more counts. V gene TRBV20-1 combines with J gene TRBJ2-7; TRBD1 matches 9 bases. After removal of 6 bases from V and 6 bases from J, the junction contained 6 bases not matched to a gene. Germline assignment: CDR1 DFQATT and CDR2 SNEGSKA (reference sequence). The CDR3 is made up of 12 amino acids. This CDR3 is CSAPGQGSEQYF. CDR3 DNA sequence: TGCAGTGCCCCGGGACAGGGATCCGAGCAGTACTTC.

This clonotype was recorded many times. The V call is TRBV15, the J call TRBJ2-3; D is uncertain. Trimming took off 5 bases at V and 5 bases at J, with 17 bases between the two ends. The CDR3 spans 15 residues. Germline V gene data show CDR1 as LNHNV and CDR2 as YYDKDF (reference sequence). The CDR3, as DNA: TGTGCCACCAGCTGGTTCCCCTCATCCGGAGATACGCAGTATTTT. Its translation: CATSWFPSSGDTQYF.

This clonotype has just a few counts. The V call is TRBV4-1, the J call TRBJ2-7, with D possibly TRBD2 on 6 matching bases. Per germline, CDR1 MGHRA and CDR2 YSYEKL. Trimming left V 3 bases short and J 2 bases short, with 14 bases between. The CDR3 covers 15 residues. CDR3 in amino acids: CASSHHLAPAYEQYF. CDR3 DNA: TGCGCCAGCAGCCATCACCTAGCGCCGGCCTACGAGCAGTACTTC.

This clonotype was counted ten times or more. DNA for the CDR3: TGTGCCAGCGGGTCGGATGGGGGAGCCAAAAACATTCAGTACTTC. It specifies CASGSDGGAKNIQYF. The rearrangement uses TRBV2 and TRBJ2-4; D could derive from TRBD1 or TRBD2 (5 bases each). Germline-derived CDR1 and CDR2 are SNHLY and FYNNEI. The CDR3 sequence is 15 residues long. Trimming took 8 bases from V and 0 from J, leaving 14 bases between them.

This clonotype was seen repeatedly, ten times or more. The V call is TRBV28, the J call TRBJ1-1; 7 positions match TRBD1. With 5 bases clipped from V and 3 bases from J, the junction kept 9 bases outside the gene matches. CDR3 length: 15 amino acids. The germline gives CDR1 MDHEN, CDR2 SYDVKM. Here the CDR3 reads CASSTYRQGDTEAFF. The CDR3 bases are TGTGCCAGCAGTACCTACCGACAGGGCGACACTGAAGCTTTCTTT.

The V call is TRBV5-1, the J call TRBJ2-3; 11 nucleotides match TRBD2. Germline CDR1 reads SGHRS; CDR2 reads YFSETQ. CDR3 length equals 17 residues. The V gene end was trimmed by 4 bases and the J gene end by 0 bases; junction bases not matched to a gene: 7. The CDR3 region is CASSQGTSGPSTDTQYF. The DNA of the CDR3 is TGCGCCAGCAGCCAAGGGACTAGCGGACCTAGCACAGATACGCAGTATTTT.

This clonotype has at least ten counts. The chain is built from TRBV30 and TRBJ2-2; possible D gene TRBD2, 6 bases. CDR1 is GTSNPN and CDR2 is SVGIG in the germline V gene (reference sequence). V gave up 5 bases and J gave up 7 bases, with 17 bases separating them. The CDR3 runs 14 residues. The CDR3 DNA reads as TGTGCCTGGGATGCCAGCGGGCGAGGCGGGGAGCTGTTTTTT. This translates into CAWDASGRGGELFF.

This clonotype was found a few times. The chain joins TRBV6-1 to TRBJ2-1, with TRBD1 matching over 10 bases. This CDR3 is built from 18 residues. Germline-derived CDR1 and CDR2 are MNHNS and SASEGT. The V gene end was trimmed by 2 bases and the J gene end by 8 bases; junction bases not matched to a gene: 15. The CDR3 nucleotides read TGTGCCAGCAGTGAAAGGATCTTGGGACAGGGGTGGTCCGATGAGCAGTTCTTC. The encoded protein is CASSERILGQGWSDEQFF.

This chain uses TRBV9 with TRBJ2-1, with D maybe TRBD1 (5 bases). CDR3 size: 17 residues. Trimming removed 4 bases at V and 8 bases at J, with 25 bases between. From germline, CDR1 is SGDLS and CDR2 YYNGEE. CDR3 sequence: CASSPLIRASGADEQFF. The DNA for the CDR3 is TGTGCCAGCAGCCCCCTAATCAGGGCGAGTGGAGCCGATGAGCAGTTCTTC. Variable domain in full (rest from reference TRBV9 and TRBJ2-1): DSGVTQTPKHLITATGQRVTLRCSPRSGDLSVYWYQQSLDQGLQFLIQYYNGEERAKGNILERFSAQQFPDLHSELNLSSLELGDSALYFCASSPLIRASGADEQFFGPGTRLTVL.